This T cell receptor (beta chain) was retrieved from a study of T cells in Graves' hyperthyroidism and ophthalmopathy. Study information: Before any treatment, at initial diagnosis, peripheral blood was collected. Study outcomes and limitations: Researchers found most expanded thyroid clonotypes above 0.001 in blood as well.

Germline CDR1 DFQATT, CDR2 SNEGSKA (reference sequence). The germline V and J ends were trimmed by 0 bases and 2 bases, with 14 bases remaining between them. The CDR3 is 16 amino acids. Turning to this clonotype: Its specificity is not known.

RNA transcripts were the template for amplifying TCR beta CDR3 regions. RT-PCR in the first round (using the HTBI primer set) targeted the TCR CDR3. TCRdb itself ran the multiplex PCR reads through MiXCR, one entry per CDR3 protein. The sample has about 400,000 distinct CDR3 sequences, roughly 13% seen once. The origin of this receptor is a woman aged 18 to 35 with Graves' hyperthyroidism. The chain combines TRBV20-1 with TRBJ2-4; D remains unclear. Sequencing was done on a sample of blood. CDR3 in amino acids: CSARDPQIDSKNIQYF. CDR3 in DNA: TGCAGTGCTAGAGACCCACAGATAGATTCCAAAAACATTCAGTACTTC.